This T cell receptor beta chain originates from a study of graft-versus-host responses after intestinal transplantation (dated by TCRdb to the early 2020s). Notes on the research overall: The transplants that recipients got were multivisceral, liver-intestinal, or isolated intestinal. Rather than being sequenced by the commercial service, samples from a few later patients were sequenced in-house on an Illumina MiSeq and processed with MiXCR. A peak of at least 4% donor T cells among recipient peripheral blood mononuclear cells was the definition used for donor T cell macrochimerism. Bulk TCR-beta CDR3 sequencing was used to track graft-versus-host and host-versus-graft alloreactive T cell clones in the graft, circulation and bone marrow after intestinal transplantation. All recipients received anti-thymocyte globulin induction followed by maintenance tacrolimus and steroids for about three years. Of the roughly 24 intestinal transplant recipients enrolled in the cohort, one of whom was a retransplant, a few patients without pretransplant specimens were excluded. Alloreactive clones were identified by sequencing pre-transplant mixed lymphocyte reaction products and comparing them with unstimulated pre-transplant donor and recipient T cells. Overall results and qualifications from the work: GvH clones turned up in recipient bone marrow, with some appearing earlier in ileal mucosa or blood, a pattern consistent with an intestinal mucosal origin. Peak levels of circulating GvH clones were associated with declines in HvG clones early after transplant. The conclusions were limited by the relatively low number and heterogeneity of the intestinal transplant patients. Patients with donor T cell macrochimerism had high GvH to HvG T cell clonal ratios in their allografts.

Preparation of the library involved the immunoSEQ multiplex PCR assay. High-throughput TCR-beta CDR3 sequencing of genomic DNA from most patients was performed by Adaptive Biotechnologies. The authors' pipeline ran thus. TCR sequencing data for around 19 patients were retrieved from Adaptive's ImmunoSEQ software; three other patients were processed with MiXCR and VDJtools. CDR3 nucleotide sequences shared between donor and recipient were removed because the origin of such sequences could not be assigned. Alloreactive clones required at least 2-fold expansion over unstimulated cells and minimum CFSE-low frequency of 0.002% (template counts) or 0.001% (read counts). Clones were considered mappable if detected in sequenced pre-transplant spleen, lymph node, or MLR CFSE-low populations of the donor or recipient. Cumulative frequency of alloreactive clones was calculated as a percentage of all sequences weighted by copy number. The immuneACCESS repertoire file appears here via TCRdb, limited to in-frame rearrangements. These files lack a portion of the clones; in checked studies, under half of the deficit traces to unresolved V genes, and the cause of the others is not known. V and J calls and clone size are given by that table; D and trimming were obtained from the DNA. Counted in this sample were just over 7,500 clones; approximately 97% of them appeared once. In total, the top ten clones hold about 0.25% of the sample.

Blood samples were collected up to 4 times in the first month after transplant and then at least monthly when available. Remarks on this clone: Its antigen remains undetermined. It has no much larger one-base neighbor in the sample; base qualities were not kept.

V ends up 4 bases short and J 0 bases short, with an unmatched junction base count of 7. The germline V gene gives CDR1 as SGHRS and CDR2 as YFSETQ. There are 15 amino acids in the CDR3, from cysteine to phenylalanine inclusive. The read is trimmed to its CDR3 DNA, 45 bases read in frame from base 1. The starting material was PBMCs, obtained 23 days after intestinal transplant. Here the chain combines TRBV5-1 and TRBJ2-7, with 7 central nucleotides matching TRBD2. This TCR was recovered from a human patient who received an intestinal transplant, so some T cells may come from the graft donor. CDR3 sequence: CASSTGAGASYEQYF. The nucleotides read TGCGCCAGCAGCACCGGGGCGGGAGCCTCCTACGAGCAGTACTTC.